This T cell receptor beta chain is drawn from a study of blood T cell repertoires in COVID-19. About the study: From the United States, Italy and Spain came samples of acute and convalescent COVID-19. Sample material is recorded as cDNA or gDNA derived from T cells, B-cell-depleted T cells, or PBMCs.

Germline V gives CDR1 SGHNT, CDR2 YENEEA. This CDR3 is 16 amino acids long. The V and J ends lost 5 bases and 4 bases, in that order; junction bases with no gene match: 9. Seattle enrolled patients during active infection and tracked them longitudinally. Under the authors' procedure: Scientists estimated how many nucleated cells there were by amplifying reference gene primers. Assay used: immunoSEQ multiplex PCR; TCRdb lists only in-frame clones, some missing. V, J and clone size are those of that table, while D and trimming were read from the DNA. Of approximately 240,000 clones in the sample, approximately 91% are singletons; the top ten hold 0.83%.

The chain carries TRBV11-3 and TRBJ2-2; 8 bases are a match to TRBD1. This receptor was taken from a man younger than 45 with COVID-19, enrolled during active disease. The sequenced material came from peripheral blood. The CDR3 loop is CASSTSGGGGTGELFF. The CDR3 nucleotides are TGTGCCAGCAGCACCTCAGGGGGCGGCGGCACCGGGGAGCTGTTTTTT.